This T cell receptor beta chain was recorded in a study of blood T cell repertoires in COVID-19. Data came from immunoSEQ multiplex PCR; TCRdb stores just in-frame clones and leaves some out. The table has about 260,000 clones, about four fifths seen once; the top ten hold approximately 9%. This CDR3 spans 16 amino acids. Trimming cost V 7 bases and J 0 bases; bases outside gene matches: 6. Germline V gene lookup returns CDR1 SGHTA and CDR2 FQGTGA. This TCR derives from a woman between 45 and 60 years old who had recovered from COVID-19. The specimen was peripheral blood. The chain employs TRBV7-3 and TRBJ2-2, with 9 bases fitting TRBD1. In DNA, the CDR3 is TGTGCCAGCACCCAAGGGACAGGGTCGAACACCGGGGAGCTGTTTTTT. Encoded protein: CASTQGTGSNTGELFF.